The 5 T cell receptor beta chains below were found in one sample sequenced in a study of cytomegalovirus exposure and HLA in healthy donors. Primers: 60 Vbeta forward and 13 Jbeta reverse. Generated by immunoSEQ multiplex PCR, the TCRdb table keeps only in-frame clones and is missing some. The sample lists about 140,000 clones, about three quarters occurring once. The specimen was PBMCs. These TCRs come from a male donor in good health and CMV-seropositive.

This chain joins TRBV28 and TRBJ2-7, with D tentatively TRBD1 (5 bases). Between the trimmed V and J ends, which lost 6 bases and 6 bases, there was a span of 9 bases. The CDR3 is 11 amino acids. Germline lookup yields CDR1 MDHEN and CDR2 SYDVKM. CDR3 sequence: CASRRTREQYF. CDR3 DNA: TGTGCCAGCAGACGGACACGCGAGCAGTACTTC.

The chain recombines TRBV7-9 with TRBJ1-1; tentatively, D is TRBD1 (6 bases). Germline assignment: CDR1 SEHNR and CDR2 FQNEAQ (reference sequence). The CDR3 covers 13 residues. Trimming removed 6 bases at V and 4 bases at J, with 12 bases between. For the CDR3, the DNA is TGTGCCAGCAGTTACAGGGATGGCACTGAAGCTTTCTTT. It specifies CASSYRDGTEAFF.

This rearrangement joins TRBV25-1 to TRBJ2-7; TRBD2 aligns across 7 bases. V trimming: 6 bases; J trimming: 0 bases; junction bases outside the gene matches: 2. CDR1 and CDR2 from the germline V gene are MGHDK and SYGVNS. The CDR3 is 13 residues long. The DNA for the CDR3 is TGTGCCAGCAGGGGGAGGGCCTCCTACGAGCAGTACTTC. It encodes CASRGRASYEQYF.

The chain employs TRBV27 and TRBJ1-5, with a possible D match to TRBD1 (5 bases). Trimming cost V 4 bases and J 0 bases, with 7 bases left between them. The CDR3 loop spans 14 amino acids. Germline loops: CDR1 MNHEY, CDR2 SMNVEV (reference sequence). CDR3 in amino acids: CASSWGDSNQPQHF. In DNA, the CDR3 is TGTGCCAGCAGTTGGGGGGATAGCAATCAGCCCCAGCATTTT.

The gene calls are TRBV9 and TRBJ2-5; TRBD1 matches 9 bases. The length of the CDR3 is 15 residues. Germline V gene sequence: CDR1 SGDLS, CDR2 YYNGEE. The J segment lost 3 bases and the V segment lost 0 bases, leaving 3 bases of the junction unmatched. CDR3 amino acids: CASSVDWTGEETQYF. Written as DNA, the CDR3 is TGTGCCAGCAGCGTAGATTGGACAGGGGAAGAGACCCAGTACTTC.